The source of this T cell receptor beta chain is a study of T cells after posttransplantation cyclophosphamide (dated by TCRdb to the mid-2010s). Regarding the research as a whole: The study tracked T cell repertoire reconstitution by TRB sequencing after myeloablative bone marrow transplantation using posttransplantation cyclophosphamide as GVHD prophylaxis. TRB sequencing was also done on up to 3 additional blood samples from 2 to 5.2 years after transplant in 3 patients, and on pretransplant blood from a handful of patients. Public TRB sequences were queried against a database of over 3,600 sequences associated with responses to pathogens, tumor antigens, self-antigens and alloantigens. Blood from every one of the 30 to 40 PTCy patients who had 1-year posttransplant specimens underwent TRB sequencing. TRA and TRB clonality were tightly correlated in 10 or so samples, so subsequent TCR analyses focused on TRB only. Samples from about 33 PTCy-treated patients and fewer than 20 related bone marrow donors of those patients were subjected to antigen receptor sequencing.

What the work shows at the level of the full study, not this receptor alone: Across the approximately 48 patients, TRB clonality was highly associated with recipient CMV seropositivity and CMV reactivation, and diversity with PTCy was similar to that in the CNI/methotrexate controls. Donor-recipient similarity was low at 1-2 months but increased during the first year, and donor CD8+ memory clones often dominated later blood repertoires. The TRB repertoires of T cells infiltrating skin or GI tract showed only limited overlap with the TRB repertoires of T cells in blood.

Reading the germline V gene gives CDR1 WSHSY and CDR2 SAAADI. CDR3 length: 16 amino acids, cysteine to phenylalanine. Only the CDR3 part of the read is kept: 48 bases, read in frame from the first base. Clipping removes 11 bases from V and 7 bases from J, with 19 as the unmatched junction base count. In this sample, this clone turned up many times. The antigen it binds to is not known. The sample holds no much larger clone one base away, and base qualities are not on file. TRB sequencing used genomic DNA with the immunoSEQ assay at survey resolution or the hsTCRB kit. Concerning the study's data processing: The immunoSEQ software handled the initial read processing, while the LymphoSeq R package was used for the repertoire analyses. For each TRB dataset, clonality was calculated as 1 minus normalized Shannon entropy, and the Gini coefficient was computed as well. To infer phenotypes in unsorted samples, TRB sequences from sorted subsets of the recipient or donor were mapped onto the unsorted samples of the same recipient. This is the immuneACCESS table as TCRdb keeps it, with only in-frame sequences that have V and J called. A part of the clones is gone; compared with another copy, unresolved V genes explain less than half, and the rest is unexplained. That table is the source of V, J and clone size, and D and trimming were worked out from the DNA. The table notes 24,000 or so clones here, none of them singletons. 1.5% to 2% of the sample lies in the top ten.

According to the study, the label for this sample's treatment or condition signals: high-dose cyclophosphamide on days +3 and +4 as single-agent GVHD prophylaxis. Patients in the PTCy group got busulfan and fludarabine conditioning, a marrow graft from a related or unrelated donor, and cyclophosphamide on days +3 and +4. PTCy-treated patients came from a prospective multi-institutional clinical trial. Peripheral blood and bone marrow mononuclear cells were isolated by Ficoll-Hypaque density centrifugation and cryopreserved. The receptor chain draws on TRBV10-2 and TRBJ2-3, with TRBD2 matching 9 junction bases. The material was PBMCs, obtained after allogeneic stem cell transplant with posttransplant cyclophosphamide. The TCR sequence derives from a male patient under 35 who received an allogeneic stem cell transplant from a related donor, was CMV-positive, and had no GVHD. Following a transplant, some T cells may be graft donor cells, not patient cells. The base sequence is TGCGCCGCCAGCAGTGAAATAGCGGGGGTTGGGAATACGCAGTATTTT. The resulting protein is CAASSEIAGVGNTQYF.